Presented here are 23 T cell receptor beta chains from one specimen sequenced in a study of blood T cell repertoires in COVID-19. Libraries were prepared by immunoSEQ multiplex PCR; TCRdb keeps only in-frame clonotypes and omits some of them. The table lists roughly 290,000 clones, roughly 89% of them singletons. The sample taken for sequencing was PBMCs or T cells enriched from blood (not recorded which). Every receptor here comes from a woman in her thirties or forties who had recovered from COVID-19.

The CDR3 DNA reads TGCGCCAGCAGCCAGACCGTCGGAGGGCACCATGGCTACACCTTC. Amino acid sequence: CASSQTVGGHHGYTF. The chain is built from TRBV4-3 and TRBJ1-2, with unresolved D. Germline-derived CDR1 and CDR2 are LGHNA and YSLEER. The CDR3 is 15 residues long. The germline V and J ends were trimmed by 3 bases and 6 bases, with 17 bases remaining between them.

The V gene is TRBV6-5, the J gene TRBJ1-5; possibly TRBD1 for D (5 bases). From germline, CDR1 is MNHEY and CDR2 SVGAGI. Trimming cost V 2 bases and J 8 bases, with 13 bases left between them. The CDR3 is made up of 14 amino acids. CDR3 protein: CASSYGQGYEPQHF. CDR3 DNA: TGTGCCAGCAGTTACGGGCAGGGCTATGAGCCCCAGCATTTT.

This clone has more than one count but fewer than ten. The chain links TRBV11-2 to TRBJ1-2; D remains unclear. The CDR3 has 16 amino acids. Germline CDR1 is SGHAT and CDR2 is FQNNGV. V lost 0 bases to trimming and J lost 5 bases, with 16 bases between them. The CDR3 protein is CASSLEAGFGIYGYTF. The CDR3 region has the DNA TGTGCCAGCAGCTTAGAAGCGGGGTTCGGTATATATGGCTACACCTTC.

The chain links TRBV30 to TRBJ1-2; TRBD1 matches 8 bases. Germline V gene sequence: CDR1 GTSNPN, CDR2 SVGIG (reference sequence). This CDR3 has 13 amino acids. V shed 4 bases, J shed 7 bases, and the junction held 8 bases outside the gene matches. CDR3 region: CAWTGTGIIGYTF. CDR3 in DNA: TGTGCCTGGACCGGGACAGGAATTATTGGCTACACCTTC.

The chain employs TRBV7-2 and TRBJ1-5; D call uncertain. CDR1 SGHTA and CDR2 FQGNSA come from the germline V gene. Deletions cut 5 bases from V and 3 bases from J, with 8 bases between. The CDR3 loop spans 13 amino acids. The CDR3 nucleotides are TGTGCCAGCAGCCCACAGAACAATCAGCCCCAGCATTTT. It codes for CASSPQNNQPQHF.

The CDR3 loop is CASSDHPGTGGLWPQHF. DNA of the CDR3: TGTGCCAGCAGTGACCACCCAGGGACAGGAGGCCTCTGGCCCCAGCATTTT. The chain is built from TRBV27 and TRBJ1-5; 8 bases are a match to TRBD1. The CDR3 extends over 17 amino acids. CDR1 MNHEY and CDR2 SMNVEV come from the germline V gene (reference sequence). The V segment lost 5 bases and the J segment 9 bases; nucleotides outside the gene matches: 18.

V gene TRBV18 combines with J gene TRBJ1-5; 10 positions agree with TRBD1. In germline, CDR1 is KGHSH, CDR2 LQKENI. This CDR3 spans 15 amino acids. V lost 3 bases to trimming and J lost 7 bases; unmatched junction nucleotides: 6. The CDR3 loop is CASSPGQGTAQPQHF. CDR3 nucleotides: TGTGCCAGCTCACCGGGACAGGGGACGGCCCAGCCCCAGCATTTT.

The chain recombines TRBV7-9 with TRBJ1-3, with TRBD1 as a possible D gene (5 bases). Trimming left V 5 bases short and J 0 bases short, with 11 bases between. CDR3 length: 15 residues. Looked up from germline, CDR1 is SEHNR and CDR2 is FQNEAQ (reference sequence). CDR3 loop: CASSIGQSSGNTIYF. The CDR3 coding sequence is TGTGCCAGCAGCATTGGACAAAGCTCTGGAAACACCATATATTTT.

The chain uses TRBV11-2 and TRBJ1-6, with 10 positions matching TRBD1. CDR1 and CDR2 (germline): SGHAT, FQNNGV. J gave up 6 bases and V 4 bases, and 6 bases lay outside the gene matches. CDR3 length equals 16 residues. Here the CDR3 reads CASSSATGGFNSPLHF. DNA of the CDR3: TGTGCCAGCAGCTCGGCGACAGGGGGCTTTAATTCACCCCTCCACTTT.

This clone was detected only a few times. This chain joins TRBV2 and TRBJ1-1; TRBD1 agrees at 8 bases. The CDR3 is made up of 14 amino acids. In germline, CDR1 is SNHLY, CDR2 FYNNEI. Germline trimming cut 6 bases from V and 4 bases from J; bases unmatched to any gene: 7. In DNA, the CDR3 is TGTGCCAGCAGAGCCTACCAGGGGGCCACTGAAGCTTTCTTT. Translation gives CASRAYQGATEAFF.

The chain couples TRBV30 to TRBJ2-7; D call uncertain. From germline, CDR1 is GTSNPN and CDR2 SVGIG (reference sequence). This CDR3 contains 12 residues. Trimming removed 1 base at V and 7 bases at J, with 11 bases between. The CDR3 region is CAWSEPFGEQYF. The CDR3, as DNA: TGTGCCTGGAGTGAACCATTCGGGGAGCAGTACTTC.

V gene TRBV9 combines with J gene TRBJ1-1; tentative D call: TRBD1 (6 bases). Germline V gene sequence: CDR1 SGDLS, CDR2 YYNGEE. CDR3 size: 15 residues. The germline V and J ends were trimmed by 4 bases and 0 bases, with 13 bases remaining between them. CDR3 DNA sequence: TGTGCCAGCAGCAAGAGGGGGTTAATGAACACTGAAGCTTTCTTT. Protein product: CASSKRGLMNTEAFF. The complete variable domain, with remaining parts taken from reference TRBV9 and TRBJ1-1, reads DSGVTQTPKHLITATGQRVTLRCSPRSGDLSVYWYQQSLDQGLQFLIQYYNGEERAKGNILERFSAQQFPDLHSELNLSSLELGDSALYFCASSKRGLMNTEAFFGQGTRLTVV.

The chain couples TRBV6-5 to TRBJ2-7, with 7 nucleotides matching TRBD2. Unmatched junction bases numbered 11, after V lost 6 bases and J lost 3 bases. The CDR3 runs to 15 residues. Germline V CDR1 and CDR2: MNHEY, SVGAGI. The CDR3 nucleotides read TGTGCCAGCAGGCGATCCGGACTAGGCGACTACGAGCAGTACTTC. It translates to CASRRSGLGDYEQYF.

This rearrangement joins TRBV9 to TRBJ2-7; the D gene is possibly TRBD1 (6 bases). Between the trimmed V and J ends, which lost 4 bases and 4 bases, there was a span of 9 bases. The CDR3 has 12 residues. Looked up from germline, CDR1 is SGDLS and CDR2 is YYNGEE. This CDR3 reads CASSRTAYEQYF. DNA for the CDR3: TGTGCCAGCAGCCGGACAGCATACGAGCAGTACTTC.

The J gene is TRBJ2-1, the V gene TRBV3-1 (or the pseudogene TRBV3-2); TRBD2 agrees at 7 bases. The CDR3 length is 13 residues. The V gene's germline CDR1 is LGHDT and CDR2 YNNKEL (reference sequence). Trimming cost V 4 bases and J 9 bases; bases outside gene matches: 6. The CDR3 nucleotides are TGTGCCAGCAGCCCCGGGAGGAGGGGTGAGCAGTTCTTC. Amino acids: CASSPGRRGEQFF.

The chain couples TRBV7-9 to TRBJ1-2; 7 nucleotides agree with TRBD1. Trimming took 5 bases from V and 4 from J; bases not matched to a gene: 13. The CDR3 runs to 16 residues. Germline loops: CDR1 SEHNR, CDR2 FQNEAQ (reference sequence). This CDR3 reads CASSRNDRVRSYGYTF. The CDR3 DNA reads TGTGCCAGCAGCCGGAACGACAGGGTGAGGAGCTATGGCTACACCTTC.

This clone was seen a single time. This chain links TRBV5-1 with TRBJ2-7, with D possibly matching TRBD1 (5 bases). This CDR3 region has 13 residues. V was shortened by 1 base and J by 2 bases, with 7 bases between the two germline ends. Looked up from germline, CDR1 is SGHRS and CDR2 is YFSETQ. CDR3 residues: CASSLQGAYEQYF. CDR3 nucleotide sequence: TGCGCCAGCAGCTTGCAGGGCGCCTACGAGCAGTACTTC.

The chain combines TRBV5-1 with TRBJ2-1; D is undetermined. Trimming shortened V by 4 bases and J by 5 bases, and 16 bases separated the two germline ends. Germline-derived CDR1 and CDR2 are SGHRS and YFSETQ. The CDR3 extends over 15 amino acids. CDR3 sequence reads: CASSLGSLVNNEQFF. Written as DNA, the CDR3 is TGCGCCAGCAGCCTTGGCAGCCTAGTAAACAATGAGCAGTTCTTC.

This rearrangement joins TRBV3-1 (or the pseudogene TRBV3-2) to TRBJ2-3; a possible D gene is TRBD1 (5 bases). The germline gives CDR1 LGHDT, CDR2 YNNKEL (reference sequence). Between the trimmed V and J ends, which lost 0 bases and 1 base, there was a span of 14 bases. The CDR3 spans 17 residues. The CDR3 DNA sequence: TGTGCCAGCAGCCAAGATCGTGTAAGGGGCGGCACAGATACGCAGTATTTT. This codes for CASSQDRVRGGTDTQYF.

V gene TRBV6-1 combines with J gene TRBJ1-2; a possible D gene is TRBD1 (6 bases). Germline CDR1 is MNHNS and CDR2 is SASEGT. The CDR3 has 14 residues. With 3 bases removed from V and 4 bases from J, the gap between germline ends came to 12 bases. The DNA for the CDR3 is TGTGCCAGCAGTGACGGACAGACTTTCTATGGCTACACCTTC. It codes for CASSDGQTFYGYTF.

The rearrangement uses TRBV18 and TRBJ1-3; 7 bases match TRBD1. CDR1 and CDR2 (germline): KGHSH, LQKENI. Trimming cost V 3 bases and J 5 bases; bases outside gene matches: 10. The CDR3 covers 16 residues. CDR3 protein: CASSPSGTAGRNTIYF. The DNA of the CDR3 is TGTGCCAGCTCACCCTCCGGGACAGCAGGCCGAAACACCATATATTTT.

This clone was detected ten times or more. J is TRBJ1-2 and V is TRBV7-9, with 7 bases lining up with TRBD1. The germline V gene encodes CDR1 SEHNR and CDR2 FQNEAQ (reference sequence). The V segment lost 5 bases and the J segment 7 bases; nucleotides outside the gene matches: 16. The CDR3 is made up of 16 amino acids. CDR3 bases: TGTGCCAGCAGCCCCCACTCGACGACAGGGTTGTTTGGCTACACCTTC. It yields the protein CASSPHSTTGLFGYTF.

The chain couples TRBV6-5 to TRBJ1-1; the D gene is possibly TRBD1 (5 bases). The CDR3 runs to 12 residues. The germline V and J ends were trimmed by 2 bases and 11 bases, with 12 bases remaining between them. CDR1 MNHEY and CDR2 SVGAGI come from the germline V gene. Here the CDR3 reads CASSYDTGVAFF. Written as DNA, the CDR3 is TGTGCCAGCAGTTACGACACAGGAGTCGCTTTCTTT.